Listed here are 25 T cell receptor beta chains from one sample, sequenced in a study of T cell responses to AZD1222 COVID-19 vaccine. Assay: immunoSEQ multiplex PCR; the TCRdb copy retains only in-frame clones and omits some. Here the sample spans about 110,000 clones, 88% being singletons. This specimen consisted of peripheral blood, obtained on day 0 of AZD1222 vaccination. All receptors come from an adult in good health.

The V and J genes are TRBV18 and TRBJ2-1; 8 bases agree with TRBD1. Germline V CDR1 and CDR2: KGHSH, LQKENI. The junction had 6 bases not matched to a gene; V was cut back by 0 bases and J by 5 bases. The CDR3 covers 16 residues. CDR3 sequence reads: CASSPPQGAIDNEQFF. CDR3 sequence (DNA): TGTGCCAGCTCACCACCGCAGGGGGCTATCGACAATGAGCAGTTCTTC.

This clone was seen more than once but under ten times. The J gene is TRBJ1-5, the V gene TRBV24-1, with D possibly matching TRBD1 (5 bases). CDR1 is KGHDR and CDR2 is SFDVKD in the germline V gene. Trimming left V 2 bases short and J 7 bases short, with 11 bases between. CDR3 length equals 14 residues. CDR3: CATSDSRGTQPQHF. The DNA for the CDR3 is TGTGCCACCAGTGATTCGCGGGGGACGCAGCCCCAGCATTTT.

The V call is TRBV19, the J call TRBJ2-7, with TRBD2 as a possible D gene (5 bases). The CDR3 runs to 12 residues. Germline V lookup: CDR1 LNHDA, CDR2 SQIVND (reference sequence). V was clipped by 2 bases and J by 6 bases, with 8 bases between them. The CDR3 loop reads CASSIQLGEQYF. CDR3 sequence (DNA): TGTGCCAGTAGTATACAACTAGGCGAGCAGTACTTC.

Worth noting for this clone: Other DNA sequences from this sample encode an identical CDR3 as well. J is TRBJ1-1 and V is TRBV4-1, with D hard to call. The CDR3 sequence is 12 residues long. Germline CDR1 MGHRA, CDR2 YSYEKL. V lost 1 base, J lost 4 bases, and 4 bases lay in between. The CDR3 nucleotides read TGCGCCAGCAGCCAAGTGGGCACTGAAGCTTTCTTT. It codes for CASSQVGTEAFF.

The chain uses TRBV28 and TRBJ2-1, with 7 bases that match TRBD1. CDR1 is MDHEN and CDR2 is SYDVKM in the germline V gene. The CDR3 loop spans 12 amino acids. Unmatched junction bases numbered 3, after V lost 5 bases and J lost 8 bases. The CDR3 protein is CASSPGGHEQFF. DNA for the CDR3: TGTGCCAGCAGTCCAGGGGGACATGAGCAGTTCTTC.

The J gene is TRBJ2-5, the V gene TRBV7-6; D is perhaps TRBD1 (5 bases). Germline CDR1 SGHVS, CDR2 FNYEAQ. This CDR3 has 15 residues. The V gene lost 1 base and the J gene lost 5 bases, with 14 bases spanning the gap. The CDR3 region has the DNA TGTGCCAGCAGCTTAGGCACAGGCCCACGGGAGACCCAGTACTTC. Its protein product is CASSLGTGPRETQYF. Complete variable domain (other parts from reference TRBV7-6 and TRBJ2-5): GAGVSQSPRYKVTKRGQDVALRCDPISGHVSLYWYRQALGQGPEFLTYFNYEAQQDKSGLPNDRFSAERPEGSISTLTIQRTEQRDSAMYRCASSLGTGPRETQYFGPGTRLLVL.

This chain uses TRBV27 with TRBJ1-1; 10 bases are shared with TRBD1. Trimming took 6 bases from V and 4 from J; bases not matched to a gene: 8. Germline CDR1 is MNHEY and CDR2 is SMNVEV (reference sequence). This CDR3 is 15 amino acids long. The CDR3, as DNA: TGTGCCAGCAGCCCCGGGGGGACAGGGGCCACTGAAGCTTTCTTT. It is translated as CASSPGGTGATEAFF.

Here the CDR3 reads CASSDPPNSPLHF. For the CDR3, the DNA is TGCGCCAGCAGCGATCCTCCGAATTCACCCCTCCACTTT. V usage is TRBV5-1 and J usage is TRBJ1-6, with D uncertain. V was trimmed by 4 bases and J by 7 bases, leaving 9 bases between them. This CDR3 is built from 13 residues. Germline V CDR1 and CDR2: SGHRS, YFSETQ.

The chain carries TRBV7-8 and TRBJ1-3; TRBD1 is a possible D gene (6 bases). CDR1 SGHVS and CDR2 FQNEAQ come from the germline V gene. The V end lost 0 bases, the J end lost 0 bases, and 12 bases lay between the germline ends. The length of the CDR3 is 17 residues. The CDR3 sequence is CASSLAGRGSSGNTIYF. Written as DNA, the CDR3 is TGTGCCAGCAGCTTAGCTGGCAGGGGTTCCTCTGGAAACACCATATATTTT.

The chain carries TRBV7-9 and TRBJ1-4; weak D call: TRBD1 (6 bases). V was clipped by 2 bases and J by 8 bases, with 12 bases between them. The CDR3 sequence is 14 residues long. Germline assignment: CDR1 SEHNR and CDR2 FQNEAQ (reference sequence). This CDR3 is CASSLKGVREKLFF. For the CDR3, the DNA is TGTGCCAGCAGCTTAAAGGGGGTTCGGGAAAAACTGTTTTTT.

The V gene is TRBV3-1 (or the pseudogene TRBV3-2), the J gene TRBJ2-2; D possibly matches TRBD1 or TRBD2 (5 bases each). This CDR3 is built from 14 residues. CDR1 is LGHDT and CDR2 is YNNKEL in the germline V gene (reference sequence). V shed 4 bases and J shed 6 bases, with 12 bases lying between them. The CDR3 DNA follows: TGTGCCAGCAGCCTCCCGGGGCTAGCCGGGGAGCTGTTTTTT. Its protein is CASSLPGLAGELFF.

The chain has TRBV7-2 and TRBJ1-5, with D possibly TRBD1 on 5 matching bases. Trimming left V 2 bases short and J 4 bases short, with 12 bases between. Germline CDR1 and CDR2: SGHTA and FQGNSA. The CDR3 contains 15 residues. For the CDR3, the DNA is TGTGCCAGCAGCTTAACGGTTGGGGCAAATCAGCCCCAGCATTTT. Residues: CASSLTVGANQPQHF. The full variable domain, with the rest looked up from reference TRBV7-2 and TRBJ1-5, is GAGVSQSPSNKVTEKGKDVELRCDPISGHTALYWYRQSLGQGLEFLIYFQGNSAPDKSGLPSDRFSAERTGGSVSTLTIQRTQQEDSAVYLCASSLTVGANQPQHFGDGTRLSIL.

The chain carries TRBV7-9 and TRBJ1-1; the D gene is possibly TRBD1 (6 bases). CDR1 and CDR2 from the germline V gene are SEHNR and FQNEAQ (reference sequence). The CDR3 runs to 14 residues. V was clipped by 2 bases and J by 2 bases, with 9 bases between them. CDR3 loop: CASSLQGSNTEAFF. The CDR3 nucleotides are TGTGCCAGCAGCTTACAGGGGAGTAACACTGAAGCTTTCTTT.

In DNA form, the CDR3 reads TGTGCCAGCTCACCCCGACAGGGAGGGACCGGGGAGCTGTTTTTT. This translates into CASSPRQGGTGELFF. The V call is TRBV18, the J call TRBJ2-2; D could derive from TRBD1 or TRBD2 (7 bases each). V lost 3 bases and J 5 bases, leaving 13 bases between the germline ends. Germline CDR1 KGHSH, CDR2 LQKENI. The CDR3 sequence is 15 residues long.

This clone was counted once. This chain connects TRBV5-8 to TRBJ1-5; the match to TRBD1 covers 7 bases. Germline V gives CDR1 SGHTS, CDR2 YDEGEE. This CDR3 has 16 amino acids. The junction had 5 bases not matched to a gene; V was cut back by 2 bases and J by 0 bases. The CDR3 DNA sequence: TGTGCCAGCAGCTTCGAGGGGGCGAGTAGCAATCAGCCCCAGCATTTT. Encoded protein: CASSFEGASSNQPQHF.

The chain has TRBV13 and TRBJ2-2; D possibly corresponds to TRBD2 (5 bases). The V end lost 1 base, the J end lost 1 base, and 13 bases lay between the germline ends. CDR1 and CDR2 from the germline V gene are PRHDT and FYEKMQ (reference sequence). CDR3 length: 17 amino acids. In DNA, the CDR3 is TGTGCCAGCAGCTTAGTGGTGGGAGTGGTGAACACCGGGGAGCTGTTTTTT. As protein: CASSLVVGVVNTGELFF.

CDR3 amino acids: CASSLVRTPEGYGYTF. The CDR3, as DNA: TGTGCCAGCAGCCTCGTCCGGACCCCGGAGGGCTATGGCTACACCTTC. This chain joins TRBV11-2 and TRBJ1-2, with no clear D. CDR3 length: 16 amino acids. V gave up 5 bases and J gave up 4 bases, with 20 bases separating them. Germline CDR1 and CDR2: SGHAT and FQNNGV. The full variable domain, completed using reference TRBV11-2 and TRBJ1-2, is EAGVAQSPRYKIIEKRQSVAFWCNPISGHATLYWYQQILGQGPKLLIQFQNNGVVDDSQLPKDRFSAERLKGVDSTLKIQPAKLEDSAVYLCASSLVRTPEGYGYTFGSGTRLTVV.

The chain uses TRBV6-5 and TRBJ1-6, with D perhaps TRBD1 (6 bases). The CDR3 runs 14 residues. The V end lost 8 bases, the J end lost 6 bases, and 14 bases lay between the germline ends. Germline loops: CDR1 MNHEY, CDR2 SVGAGI. CDR3 DNA: TGTGCCAGCCTTGCAGGGGTGTTTAATTCACCCCTCCACTTT. It specifies CASLAGVFNSPLHF.

The table lists this clone with a count of one. The chain combines TRBV18 with TRBJ1-1, with 7 bases that match TRBD1. Trimming at V came to 3 bases and at J to 0 bases, leaving 4 bases not matched to a gene. The germline CDR1 and CDR2 sequences are KGHSH and LQKENI. The CDR3 is 15 residues long. As DNA, the CDR3 is TGTGCCAGCTCACCTCAGGGACAGCTGAACACTGAAGCTTTCTTT. As protein: CASSPQGQLNTEAFF.

The DNA for the CDR3 is TGTGCCAGCAGTGAAGAACCCTCGTGGGCGGGGCGGACAGATACGCAGTATTTT. It is translated as CASSEEPSWAGRTDTQYF. The J gene is TRBJ2-3, the V gene TRBV2; possible D gene TRBD2, 6 bases. V gave up 1 base and J gave up 3 bases, with 20 bases separating them. The CDR3 runs to 18 residues. Germline V CDR1 and CDR2: SNHLY, FYNNEI.

The V gene is TRBV11-2, the J gene TRBJ1-2; D might be TRBD1 (5 bases). The CDR3 totals 17 residues. Deletions cut 5 bases from V and 2 bases from J, with 21 bases between. Germline-derived CDR1 and CDR2 are SGHAT and FQNNGV. CDR3 nucleotides: TGTGCCAGCAGCGCTTACCGGGGCCCCACTCTCAACTATGGCTACACCTTC. Protein sequence: CASSAYRGPTLNYGYTF.

The chain carries TRBV4-1 and TRBJ1-2, with TRBD1 identical over 11 bases. Per germline, CDR1 MGHRA and CDR2 YSYEKL. Trimming took 4 bases from V and 5 from J; bases not matched to a gene: 21. This CDR3 has 20 residues. CDR3 amino acids: CASSPREWTGGSFRGYGYTF. In DNA, the CDR3 is TGCGCCAGCAGCCCGAGAGAATGGACAGGGGGCTCTTTCAGGGGGTATGGCTACACCTTC.

The chain has TRBV18 and TRBJ1-6; D unresolved. This CDR3 has 14 amino acids. Trimming pared 1 base from V and 6 bases from J, leaving 7 bases between. Germline CDR1 KGHSH, CDR2 LQKENI. The CDR3 nucleotides are TGTGCCAGCTCACCACTGGACTCTAATTCACCCCTCCACTTT. This translates into CASSPLDSNSPLHF.

This clone was seen only once. The chain links TRBV2 to TRBJ1-1, with no clear D. Germline-derived CDR1 and CDR2 are SNHLY and FYNNEI. The CDR3 consists of 13 residues. The germline V and J ends were trimmed by 3 bases and 4 bases, with 9 bases remaining between them. The CDR3: CASSDRGRTEAFF. As DNA, the CDR3 is TGTGCCAGCAGTGATCGAGGGCGCACTGAAGCTTTCTTT.

The rearrangement joins TRBV19 to TRBJ2-1, with 7 bases identical to TRBD1. Germline V gene lookup returns CDR1 LNHDA and CDR2 SQIVND (reference sequence). After removal of 8 bases from V and 6 bases from J, the junction contained 7 bases not matched to a gene. The CDR3 loop spans 13 amino acids. CDR3 coding DNA: TGTGCCAGTCAACAGGGGACGGCCAATGAGCAGTTCTTC. This codes for CASQQGTANEQFF.